Each of the 9 T cell receptor beta chains below was sequenced from the same sample in a study of OX40 agonist ivuxolimab in advanced cancers. Sequenced by immunoSEQ multiplex PCR; TCRdb stores in-frame clones only, minus some. The sample has around 22,000 clones, 75% to 90% seen once; the top ten hold roughly 17%. Sample: CD4+ or CD8+ T cells sorted from blood, taken in a trial of the OX40 agonist ivuxolimab. The receptors stem from an adult with an advanced solid tumor such as melanoma, head and neck, liver or kidney cancer.

The rearrangement uses TRBV19 and TRBJ2-7; 12 nucleotides match TRBD2. Germline V gene sequence: CDR1 LNHDA, CDR2 SQIVND (reference sequence). J was trimmed by 4 bases and V by 6 bases; bases with no gene match: 7. This CDR3 region has 15 residues. CDR3 DNA: TGTGCCAGTAGGCTAGCGGGGGGGCCGAAGTACGAGCAGTACTTC. This sequence encodes CASRLAGGPKYEQYF.

The DNA of the CDR3 is TGCGCCAGCAGCCAGGTAGACATGGGGTTCTCCTACAATGAGCAGTTCTTC. Residues: CASSQVDMGFSYNEQFF. The chain has TRBV4-1 and TRBJ2-1, with D uncertain. The CDR3 sequence is 17 residues long. The ends were cut back, 3 bases at V and 0 bases at J, with 15 bases in the middle. Germline V CDR1 and CDR2: MGHRA, YSYEKL.

The chain has TRBV5-4 and TRBJ1-2; 7 bases are shared with TRBD1. The V and J ends lost 3 bases and 3 bases, in that order; junction bases with no gene match: 5. This CDR3 has 14 amino acids. Germline V gives CDR1 SGHNT, CDR2 YYREEE (reference sequence). CDR3 nucleotide sequence: TGTGCCAGCAGCTACGACAGGGAGTACTATGGCTACACCTTC. It codes for CASSYDREYYGYTF.

In its sample, this clone was seen a few times. The J gene is TRBJ1-2, the V gene TRBV18; a possible D gene is TRBD1 (6 bases). The V and J ends lost 2 bases and 5 bases respectively, with 15 bases between them. This CDR3 has 15 residues. The germline gives CDR1 KGHSH, CDR2 LQKENI. The CDR3 DNA follows: TGTGCCAGCTCACCAATGACAGGATGGAATTATGGCTACACCTTC. This codes for CASSPMTGWNYGYTF.

This chain joins TRBV2 and TRBJ2-1; 12 bases map to TRBD2. Germline loops: CDR1 SNHLY, CDR2 FYNNEI. Unmatched junction bases numbered 7, after V lost 7 bases and J lost 9 bases. There are 14 residues in the CDR3. The CDR3 loop is CASNSLAGGGEQFF. In DNA form, the CDR3 reads TGTGCCAGCAACTCTCTAGCGGGAGGGGGTGAGCAGTTCTTC. The full variable domain, its missing parts supplied by reference TRBV2 and TRBJ2-1, is EPEVTQTPSHQVTQMGQEVILRCVPISNHLYFYWYRQILGQKVEFLVSFYNNEISEKSEIFDDQFSVERPDGSNFTLKIRSTKLEDSAMYFCASNSLAGGGEQFFGPGTRLTVL.

This clone has more than one count but fewer than ten. The genes are TRBV2 and TRBJ1-5, with a possible D match to TRBD1 (6 bases). The CDR3 covers 15 residues. The germline CDR1 and CDR2 sequences are SNHLY and FYNNEI. Trimming shortened V by 3 bases and J by 11 bases, and 20 bases separated the two germline ends. The CDR3 DNA is TGTGCCAGCAGTGAGTTAGGACAGACGATCACGGCCCAGCATTTT. Translated, it gives CASSELGQTITAQHF.

The chain is built from TRBV19 and TRBJ1-1; 9 bases are shared with TRBD1. The CDR3 runs to 18 residues. With V trimmed by 1 base and J by 0 bases, 9 bases remained unmatched. Germline assignment: CDR1 LNHDA and CDR2 SQIVND (reference sequence). CDR3 loop: CASSIGFGTGRLNTEAFF. CDR3 in DNA: TGTGCCAGTAGTATAGGATTTGGGACAGGGCGTCTGAACACTGAAGCTTTCTTT.

The rearrangement joins TRBV19 to TRBJ1-2; maybe TRBD1 (5 bases). This CDR3 is 13 amino acids long. V shed 11 bases and J shed 5 bases, with 18 bases lying between them. The germline V gene has CDR1 LNHDA and CDR2 SQIVND (reference sequence). Here the CDR3 reads CASASTAHYGYTF. In DNA form, the CDR3 reads TGTGCCTCCGCATCGACAGCCCATTATGGCTACACCTTC.

This clone was seen only once. The gene calls are TRBV4-1 and TRBJ2-1, with unresolved D. V was trimmed by 1 base and J by 4 bases, leaving 17 bases between them. Germline V gives CDR1 MGHRA, CDR2 YSYEKL. The CDR3 sequence is 17 residues long. CDR3 region: CASSQGSLAAFYNEQFF. In DNA, the CDR3 is TGCGCCAGCAGCCAAGGGTCGCTGGCAGCCTTTTACAATGAGCAGTTCTTC.